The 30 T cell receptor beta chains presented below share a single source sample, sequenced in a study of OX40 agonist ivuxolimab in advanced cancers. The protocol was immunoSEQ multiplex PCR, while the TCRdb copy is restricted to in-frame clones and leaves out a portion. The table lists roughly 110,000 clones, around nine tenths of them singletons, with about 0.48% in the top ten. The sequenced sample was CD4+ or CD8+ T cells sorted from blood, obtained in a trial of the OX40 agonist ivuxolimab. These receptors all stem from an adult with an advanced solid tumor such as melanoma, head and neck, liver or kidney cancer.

The CDR3 here is CASRGNQETQYF. The DNA of the CDR3 is TGTGCCAGCAGAGGAAACCAAGAGACCCAGTACTTC. This chain joins TRBV2 and TRBJ2-5, with D unresolved. This CDR3 is built from 12 residues. The V gene's germline CDR1 is SNHLY and CDR2 FYNNEI. Trimming removed 6 bases at V and 0 bases at J, with 5 bases between.

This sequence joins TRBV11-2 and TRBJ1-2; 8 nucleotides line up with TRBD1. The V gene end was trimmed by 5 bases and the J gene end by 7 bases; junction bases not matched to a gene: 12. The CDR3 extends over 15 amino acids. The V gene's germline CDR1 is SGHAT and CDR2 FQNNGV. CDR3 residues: CASSPSIDRGFGYTF. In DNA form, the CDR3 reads TGTGCCAGCAGCCCCTCCATCGACAGGGGTTTTGGCTACACCTTC.

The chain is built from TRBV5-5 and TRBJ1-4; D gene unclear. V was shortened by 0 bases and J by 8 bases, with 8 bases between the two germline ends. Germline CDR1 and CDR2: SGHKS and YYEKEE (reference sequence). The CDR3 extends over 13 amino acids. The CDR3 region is CASSLVQTEKLFF. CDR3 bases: TGTGCCAGCAGCTTGGTACAGACGGAAAAACTGTTTTTT.

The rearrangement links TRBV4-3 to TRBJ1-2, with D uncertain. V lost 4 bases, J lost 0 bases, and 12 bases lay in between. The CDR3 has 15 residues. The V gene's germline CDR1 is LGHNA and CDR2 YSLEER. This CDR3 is CASSRSNPTNYGYTF. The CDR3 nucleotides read TGCGCCAGCAGCCGTAGCAACCCAACTAACTATGGCTACACCTTC.

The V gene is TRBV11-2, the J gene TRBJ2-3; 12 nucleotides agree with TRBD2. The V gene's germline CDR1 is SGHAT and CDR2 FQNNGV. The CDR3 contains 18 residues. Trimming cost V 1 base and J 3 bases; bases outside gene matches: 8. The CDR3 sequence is CASSLGLAGGRKTDTQYF. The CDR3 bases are TGTGCCAGCAGCTTAGGCCTAGCGGGGGGGCGGAAGACAGATACGCAGTATTTT.

The CDR3 nucleotides are TGTGCCAGCTCACAGTTTGAGACAGGGAATACCGGGGAGCTGTTTTTT. It specifies CASSQFETGNTGELFF. This chain links TRBV18 with TRBJ2-2; 7 bases agree with TRBD1. The CDR3 is 16 amino acids. The V gene's germline CDR1 is KGHSH and CDR2 LQKENI. The V gene end was trimmed by 4 bases and the J gene end by 5 bases; junction bases not matched to a gene: 10.

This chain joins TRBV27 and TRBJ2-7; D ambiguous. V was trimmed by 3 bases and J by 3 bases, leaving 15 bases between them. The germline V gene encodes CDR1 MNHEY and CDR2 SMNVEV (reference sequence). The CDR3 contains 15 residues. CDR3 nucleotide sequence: TGTGCCAGCAGTTTCCTGGGTGGCAGCTTCTACGAGCAGTACTTC. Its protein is CASSFLGGSFYEQYF.

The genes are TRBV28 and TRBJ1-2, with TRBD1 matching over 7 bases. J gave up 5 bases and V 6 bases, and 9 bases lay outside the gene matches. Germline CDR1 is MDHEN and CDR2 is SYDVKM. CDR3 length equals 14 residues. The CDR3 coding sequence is TGTGCCAGCAGAATACAGGGGTTCGGGTATGGCTACACCTTC. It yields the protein CASRIQGFGYGYTF.

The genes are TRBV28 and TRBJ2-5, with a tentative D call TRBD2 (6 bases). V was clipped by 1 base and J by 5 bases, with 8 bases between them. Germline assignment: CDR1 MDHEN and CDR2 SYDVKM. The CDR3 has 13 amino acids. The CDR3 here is CASSLSREETQYF. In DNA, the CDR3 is TGTGCCAGCAGTTTATCCCGGGAGGAGACCCAGTACTTC.

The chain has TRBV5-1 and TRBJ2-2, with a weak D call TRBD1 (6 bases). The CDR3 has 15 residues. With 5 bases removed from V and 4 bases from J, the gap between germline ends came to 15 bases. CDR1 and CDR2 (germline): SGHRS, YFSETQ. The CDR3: CASRPPGVGTGELFF. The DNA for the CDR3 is TGCGCCAGCAGGCCGCCAGGGGTAGGCACCGGGGAGCTGTTTTTT.

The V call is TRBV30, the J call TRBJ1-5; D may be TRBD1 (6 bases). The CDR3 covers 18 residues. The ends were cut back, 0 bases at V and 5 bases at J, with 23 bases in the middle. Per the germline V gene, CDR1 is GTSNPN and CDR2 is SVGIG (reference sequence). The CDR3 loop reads CAWSVDYRAGQGYQPQHF. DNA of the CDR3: TGTGCCTGGAGTGTCGATTACAGGGCAGGGCAAGGCTATCAGCCCCAGCATTTT.

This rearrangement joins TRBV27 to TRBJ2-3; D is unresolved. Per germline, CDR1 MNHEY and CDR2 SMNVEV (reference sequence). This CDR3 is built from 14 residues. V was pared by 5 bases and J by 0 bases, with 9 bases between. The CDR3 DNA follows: TGTGCCAGCAGTCTAGTAGCTAGCACAGATACGCAGTATTTT. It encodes CASSLVASTDTQYF.

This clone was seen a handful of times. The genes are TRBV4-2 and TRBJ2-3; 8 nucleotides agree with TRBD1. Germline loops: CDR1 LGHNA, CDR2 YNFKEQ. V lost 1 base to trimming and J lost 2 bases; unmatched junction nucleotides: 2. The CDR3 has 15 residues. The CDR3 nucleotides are TGTGCCAGCAGCCAAGGACAGGGGCCCACAGATACGCAGTATTTT. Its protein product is CASSQGQGPTDTQYF.

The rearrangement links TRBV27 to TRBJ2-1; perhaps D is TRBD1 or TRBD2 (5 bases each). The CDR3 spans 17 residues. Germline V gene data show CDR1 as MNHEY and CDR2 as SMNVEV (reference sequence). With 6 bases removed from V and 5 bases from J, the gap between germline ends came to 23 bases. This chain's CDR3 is CASSLRPGQSTNNEQFF. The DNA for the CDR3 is TGTGCCAGCAGCCTTAGGCCGGGGCAGTCAACTAACAATGAGCAGTTCTTC.

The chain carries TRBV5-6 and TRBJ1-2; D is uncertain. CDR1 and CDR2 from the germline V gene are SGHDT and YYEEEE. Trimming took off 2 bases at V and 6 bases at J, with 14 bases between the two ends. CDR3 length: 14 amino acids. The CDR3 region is CASSFQNRWDGYTF. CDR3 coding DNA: TGTGCCAGCAGCTTCCAAAACAGATGGGATGGCTACACCTTC.

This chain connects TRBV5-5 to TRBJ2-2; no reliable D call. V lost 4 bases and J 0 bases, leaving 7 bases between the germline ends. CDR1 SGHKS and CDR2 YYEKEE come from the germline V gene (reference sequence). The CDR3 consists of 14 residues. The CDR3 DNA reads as TGTGCCAGCAGCATACACACGAACACCGGGGAGCTGTTTTTT. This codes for CASSIHTNTGELFF.

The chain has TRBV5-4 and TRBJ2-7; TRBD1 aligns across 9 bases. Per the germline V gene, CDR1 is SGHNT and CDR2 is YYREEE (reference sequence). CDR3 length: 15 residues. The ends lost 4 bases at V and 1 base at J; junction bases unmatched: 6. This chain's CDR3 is CASSDEDRGSYEQYF. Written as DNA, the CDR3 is TGTGCCAGCAGCGATGAGGACAGGGGTTCCTACGAGCAGTACTTC.

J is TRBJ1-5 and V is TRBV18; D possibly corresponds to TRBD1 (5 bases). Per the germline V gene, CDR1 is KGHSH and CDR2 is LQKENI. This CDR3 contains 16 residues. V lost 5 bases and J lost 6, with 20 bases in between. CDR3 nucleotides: TGTGCCAGCTCAGTGAGTGCAGGGAGAGTGGGTCAGCCCCAGCATTTT. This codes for CASSVSAGRVGQPQHF.

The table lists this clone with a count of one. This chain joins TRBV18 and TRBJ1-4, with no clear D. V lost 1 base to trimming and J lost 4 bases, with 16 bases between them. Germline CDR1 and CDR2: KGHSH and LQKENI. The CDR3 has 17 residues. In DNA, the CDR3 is TGTGCCAGCTCACCACGAAAGGGTTCGGGGTATAATGAAAAACTGTTTTTT. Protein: CASSPRKGSGYNEKLFF.

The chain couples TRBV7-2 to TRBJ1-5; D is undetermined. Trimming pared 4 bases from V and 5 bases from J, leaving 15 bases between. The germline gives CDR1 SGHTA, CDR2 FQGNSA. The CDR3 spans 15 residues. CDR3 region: CASSSDPQPYQPQHF. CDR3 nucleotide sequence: TGTGCCAGCAGCTCCGACCCACAGCCTTATCAGCCCCAGCATTTT.

The CDR3 DNA reads TGCGCCAGCAGCAAAAGACTAGCGGGGCTGTACAATGAGCAGTTCTTC. Its protein product is CASSKRLAGLYNEQFF. The chain carries TRBV10-1 and TRBJ2-1; 11 bases align to TRBD2. Losses at the gene ends were 6 bases for V and 4 bases for J; bases not matched to a gene: 8. CDR3 length equals 16 residues. Germline lookup yields CDR1 WNHNN and CDR2 SYGVQD (reference sequence).

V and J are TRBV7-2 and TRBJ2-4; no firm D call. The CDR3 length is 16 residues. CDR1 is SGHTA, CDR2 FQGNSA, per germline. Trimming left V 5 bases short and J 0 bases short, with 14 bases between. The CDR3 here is CASSLTEFLAKNIQYF. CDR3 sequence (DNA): TGTGCCAGCAGCCTGACGGAGTTCCTAGCCAAAAACATTCAGTACTTC.

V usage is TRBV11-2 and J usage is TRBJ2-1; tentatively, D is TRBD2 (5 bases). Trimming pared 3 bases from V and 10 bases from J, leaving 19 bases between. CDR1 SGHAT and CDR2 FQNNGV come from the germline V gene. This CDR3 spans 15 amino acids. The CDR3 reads CASSLNGEPGGEQFF. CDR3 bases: TGTGCCAGCAGCTTGAATGGGGAGCCCGGCGGGGAGCAGTTCTTC.

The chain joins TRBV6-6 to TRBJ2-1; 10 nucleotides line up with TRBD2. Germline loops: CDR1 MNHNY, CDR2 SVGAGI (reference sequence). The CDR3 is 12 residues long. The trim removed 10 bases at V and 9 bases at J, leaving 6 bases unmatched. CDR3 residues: CATRLAGFEQFF. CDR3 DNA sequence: TGTGCCACCAGACTAGCGGGTTTTGAGCAGTTCTTC.

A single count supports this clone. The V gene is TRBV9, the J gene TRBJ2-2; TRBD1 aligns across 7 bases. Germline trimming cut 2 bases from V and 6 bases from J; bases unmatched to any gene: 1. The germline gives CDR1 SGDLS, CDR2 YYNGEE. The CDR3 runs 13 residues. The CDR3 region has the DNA TGTGCCAGCAGCGTGACAGGGCCCGGGGAGCTGTTTTTT. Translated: CASSVTGPGELFF.

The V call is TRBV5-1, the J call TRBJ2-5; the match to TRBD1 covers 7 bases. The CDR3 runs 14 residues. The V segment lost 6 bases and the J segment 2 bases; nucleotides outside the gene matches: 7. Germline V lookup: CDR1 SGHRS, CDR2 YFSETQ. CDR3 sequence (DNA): TGCGCCAGCAAGGGGGACAGAGTTCAAGAGACCCAGTACTTC. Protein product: CASKGDRVQETQYF.

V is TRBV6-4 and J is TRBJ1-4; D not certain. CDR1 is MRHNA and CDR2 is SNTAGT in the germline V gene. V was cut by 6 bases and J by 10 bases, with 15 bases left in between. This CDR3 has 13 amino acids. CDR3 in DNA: TGTGCCAGCAGCCCTACTCCCGCAGGAAAACTGTTTTTT. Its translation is CASSPTPAGKLFF.

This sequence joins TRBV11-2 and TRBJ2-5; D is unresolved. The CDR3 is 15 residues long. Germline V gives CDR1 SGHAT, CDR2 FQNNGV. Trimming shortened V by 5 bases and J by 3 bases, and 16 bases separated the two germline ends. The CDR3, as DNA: TGTGCCAGCAGCCCGCTAAGGGCAAGGGAAGAGACCCAGTACTTC. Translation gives CASSPLRAREETQYF. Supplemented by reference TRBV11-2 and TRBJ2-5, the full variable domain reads EAGVAQSPRYKIIEKRQSVAFWCNPISGHATLYWYQQILGQGPKLLIQFQNNGVVDDSQLPKDRFSAERLKGVDSTLKIQPAKLEDSAVYLCASSPLRAREETQYFGPGTRLLVL.

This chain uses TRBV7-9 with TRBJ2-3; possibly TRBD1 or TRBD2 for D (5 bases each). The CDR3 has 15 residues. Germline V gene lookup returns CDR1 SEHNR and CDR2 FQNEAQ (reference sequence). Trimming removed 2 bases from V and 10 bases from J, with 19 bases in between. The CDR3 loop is CASSLSWGSELSQYF. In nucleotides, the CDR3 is TGTGCCAGCAGCTTATCGTGGGGGTCGGAGTTATCGCAGTATTTT. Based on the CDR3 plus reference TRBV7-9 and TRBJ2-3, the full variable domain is DTGVSQNPRHKITKRGQNVTFRCDPISEHNRLYWYRQTLGQGPEFLTYFQNEAQLEKSRLLSDRFSAERPKGSFSTLEIQRTEQGDSAMYLCASSLSWGSELSQYFGPGTRLTVL.

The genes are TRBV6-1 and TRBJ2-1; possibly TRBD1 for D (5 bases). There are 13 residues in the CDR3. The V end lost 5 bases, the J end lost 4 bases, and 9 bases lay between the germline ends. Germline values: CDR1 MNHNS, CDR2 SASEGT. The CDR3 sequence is CASSLGDYNEQFF. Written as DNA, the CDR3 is TGTGCCAGCAGTCTAGGGGATTACAATGAGCAGTTCTTC.